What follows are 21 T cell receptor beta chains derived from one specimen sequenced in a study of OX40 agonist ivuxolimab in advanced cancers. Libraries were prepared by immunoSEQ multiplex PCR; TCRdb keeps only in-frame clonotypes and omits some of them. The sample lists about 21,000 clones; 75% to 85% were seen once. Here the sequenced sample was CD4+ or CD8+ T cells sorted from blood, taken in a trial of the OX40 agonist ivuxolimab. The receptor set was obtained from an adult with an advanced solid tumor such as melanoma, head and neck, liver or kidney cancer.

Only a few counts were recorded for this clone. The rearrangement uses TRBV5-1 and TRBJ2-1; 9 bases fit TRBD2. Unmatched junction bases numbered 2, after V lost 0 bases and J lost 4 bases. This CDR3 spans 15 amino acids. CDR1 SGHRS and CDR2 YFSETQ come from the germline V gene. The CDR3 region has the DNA TGCGCCAGCAGCTTGGGACTAGCGGTTTACAATGAGCAGTTCTTC. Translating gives CASSLGLAVYNEQFF.

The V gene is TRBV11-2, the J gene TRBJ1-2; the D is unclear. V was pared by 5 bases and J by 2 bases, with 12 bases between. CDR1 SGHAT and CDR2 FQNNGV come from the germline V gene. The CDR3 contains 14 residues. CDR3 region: CASSHEDGNYGYTF. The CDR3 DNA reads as TGTGCCAGCAGCCACGAGGACGGCAACTATGGCTACACCTTC.

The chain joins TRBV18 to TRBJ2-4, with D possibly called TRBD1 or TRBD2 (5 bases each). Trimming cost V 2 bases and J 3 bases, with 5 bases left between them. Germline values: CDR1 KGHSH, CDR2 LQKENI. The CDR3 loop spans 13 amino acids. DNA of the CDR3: TGTGCCAGCTCACCAGGGGGCAAAAACATTCAGTACTTC. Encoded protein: CASSPGGKNIQYF.

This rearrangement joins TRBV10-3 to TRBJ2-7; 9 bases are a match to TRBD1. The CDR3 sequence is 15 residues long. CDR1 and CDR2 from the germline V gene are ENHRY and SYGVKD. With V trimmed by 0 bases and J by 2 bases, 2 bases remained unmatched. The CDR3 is CAISESTGGTYEQYF. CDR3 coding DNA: TGTGCCATCAGTGAGTCCACAGGGGGCACCTACGAGCAGTACTTC.

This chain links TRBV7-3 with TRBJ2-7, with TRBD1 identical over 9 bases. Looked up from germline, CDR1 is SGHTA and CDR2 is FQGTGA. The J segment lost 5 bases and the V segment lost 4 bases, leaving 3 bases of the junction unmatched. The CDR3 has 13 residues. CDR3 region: CASSSDRGHEQYF. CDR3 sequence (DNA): TGTGCCAGCAGCTCGGACAGGGGCCACGAGCAGTACTTC.

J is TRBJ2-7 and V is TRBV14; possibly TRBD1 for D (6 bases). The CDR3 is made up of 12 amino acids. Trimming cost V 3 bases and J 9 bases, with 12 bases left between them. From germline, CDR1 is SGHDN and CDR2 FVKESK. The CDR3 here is CASSHDRLRQYF. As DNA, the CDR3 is TGTGCCAGCAGCCACGACAGGCTAAGGCAGTACTTC.

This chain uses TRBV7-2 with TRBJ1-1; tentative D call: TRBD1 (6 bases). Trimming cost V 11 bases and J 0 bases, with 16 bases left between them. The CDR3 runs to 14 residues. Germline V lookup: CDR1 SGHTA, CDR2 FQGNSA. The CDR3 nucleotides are TGTGCCCAGGTGGGGGCCCGAATGAACACTGAAGCTTTCTTT. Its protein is CAQVGARMNTEAFF. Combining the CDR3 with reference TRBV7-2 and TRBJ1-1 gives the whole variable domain GAGVSQSPSNKVTEKGKDVELRCDPISGHTALYWYRQSLGQGLEFLIYFQGNSAPDKSGLPSDRFSAERTGGSVSTLTIQRTQQEDSAVYLCAQVGARMNTEAFFGQGTRLTVV.

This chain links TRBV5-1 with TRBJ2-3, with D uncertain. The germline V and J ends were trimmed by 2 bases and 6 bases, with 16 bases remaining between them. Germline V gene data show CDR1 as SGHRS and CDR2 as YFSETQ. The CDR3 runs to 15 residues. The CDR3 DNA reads TGCGCCAGCAGCTTTCGCAGCGACGGGCGCGATACGCAGTATTTT. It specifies CASSFRSDGRDTQYF.

The CDR3 DNA follows: TGTGCCAGCAGCTTTCGGGGGGGTCTCACTGAAGCTTTCTTT. This gives the protein CASSFRGGLTEAFF. This chain uses TRBV7-9 with TRBJ1-1; D perhaps matches TRBD1 (5 bases). Germline CDR1 reads SEHNR; CDR2 reads FQNEAQ (reference sequence). Deletions cut 3 bases from V and 4 bases from J, with 12 bases between. The CDR3 consists of 14 residues.

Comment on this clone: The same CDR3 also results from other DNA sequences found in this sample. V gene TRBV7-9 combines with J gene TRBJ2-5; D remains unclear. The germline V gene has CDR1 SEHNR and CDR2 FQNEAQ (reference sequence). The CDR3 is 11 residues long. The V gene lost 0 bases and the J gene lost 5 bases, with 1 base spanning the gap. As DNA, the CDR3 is TGTGCCAGCAGCTTAGCGGAGACCCAGTACTTC. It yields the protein CASSLAETQYF.

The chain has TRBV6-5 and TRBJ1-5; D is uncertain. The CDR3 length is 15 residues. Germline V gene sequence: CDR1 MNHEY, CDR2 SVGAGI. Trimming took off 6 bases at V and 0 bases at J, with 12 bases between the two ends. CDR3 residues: CASRPKHHSNQPQHF. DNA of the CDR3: TGTGCCAGCAGACCCAAGCATCATAGCAATCAGCCCCAGCATTTT.

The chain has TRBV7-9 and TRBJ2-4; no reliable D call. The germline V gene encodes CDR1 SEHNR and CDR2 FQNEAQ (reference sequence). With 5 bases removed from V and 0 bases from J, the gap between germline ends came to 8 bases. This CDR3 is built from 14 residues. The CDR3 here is CASSAPIAKNIQYF. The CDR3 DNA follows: TGTGCCAGCAGCGCCCCGATAGCCAAAAACATTCAGTACTTC.

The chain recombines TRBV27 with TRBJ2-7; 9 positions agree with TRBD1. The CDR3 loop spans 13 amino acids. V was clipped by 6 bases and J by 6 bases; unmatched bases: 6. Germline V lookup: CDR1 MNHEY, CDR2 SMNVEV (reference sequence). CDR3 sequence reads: CASSGQGTIEQYF. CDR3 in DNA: TGTGCCAGCAGCGGACAGGGGACTATCGAGCAGTACTTC.

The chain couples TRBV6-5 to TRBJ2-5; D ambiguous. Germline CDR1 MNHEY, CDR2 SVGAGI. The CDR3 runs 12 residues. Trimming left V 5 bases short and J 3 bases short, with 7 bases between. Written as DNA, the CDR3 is TGTGCCAGCAGTCCTTCCGAAGAGACCCAGTACTTC. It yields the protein CASSPSEETQYF.

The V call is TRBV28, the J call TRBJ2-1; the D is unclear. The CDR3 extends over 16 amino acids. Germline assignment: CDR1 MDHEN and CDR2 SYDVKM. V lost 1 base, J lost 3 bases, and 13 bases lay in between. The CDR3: CASSLSSGRRYNEQFF. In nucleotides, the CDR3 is TGTGCCAGCAGTTTATCGTCGGGCCGGCGCTACAATGAGCAGTTCTTC.

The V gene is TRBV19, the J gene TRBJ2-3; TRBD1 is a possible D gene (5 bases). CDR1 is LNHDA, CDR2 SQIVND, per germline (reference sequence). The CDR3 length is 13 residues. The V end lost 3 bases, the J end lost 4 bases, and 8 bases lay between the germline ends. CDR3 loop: CASSIWGSDTQYF. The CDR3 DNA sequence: TGTGCCAGTAGTATCTGGGGCTCAGATACGCAGTATTTT.

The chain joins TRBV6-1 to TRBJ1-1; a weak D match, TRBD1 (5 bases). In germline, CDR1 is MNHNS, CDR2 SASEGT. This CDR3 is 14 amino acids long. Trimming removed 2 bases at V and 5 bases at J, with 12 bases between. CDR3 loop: CASSERGTGTEAFF. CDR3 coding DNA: TGTGCCAGCAGTGAACGAGGGACGGGAACTGAAGCTTTCTTT.

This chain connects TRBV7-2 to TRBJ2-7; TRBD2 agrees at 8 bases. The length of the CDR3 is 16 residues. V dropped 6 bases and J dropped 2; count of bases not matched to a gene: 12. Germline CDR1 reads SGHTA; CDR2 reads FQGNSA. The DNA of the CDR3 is TGTGCCAGCAGGATCTCAAGCGGGGGCCTGGCCTACGAGCAGTACTTC. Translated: CASRISSGGLAYEQYF.

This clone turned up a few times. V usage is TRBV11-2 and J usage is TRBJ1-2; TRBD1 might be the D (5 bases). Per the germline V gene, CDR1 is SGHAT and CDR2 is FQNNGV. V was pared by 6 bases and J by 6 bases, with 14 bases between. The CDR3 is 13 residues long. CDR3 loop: CASSETGLDGYTF. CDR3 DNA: TGTGCCAGCAGTGAAACGGGGCTCGATGGCTACACCTTC.

CDR3 protein: CSASSSGRVNEQFF. The DNA for the CDR3 is TGCAGCGCCTCATCTAGCGGGAGGGTCAATGAGCAGTTCTTC. The chain couples TRBV29-1 to TRBJ2-1; 12 nucleotides match TRBD2. The CDR3 loop spans 14 amino acids. CDR1 SQVTM and CDR2 ANQGSEA come from the germline V gene. With 7 bases clipped from V and 6 bases from J, the junction kept 7 bases outside the gene matches.

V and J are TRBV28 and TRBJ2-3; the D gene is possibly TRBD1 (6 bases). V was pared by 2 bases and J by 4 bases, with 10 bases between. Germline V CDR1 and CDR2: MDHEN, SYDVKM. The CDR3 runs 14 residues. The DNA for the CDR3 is TGTGCCAGCAGTTTACCGGGACAAGCAGATACGCAGTATTTT. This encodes CASSLPGQADTQYF. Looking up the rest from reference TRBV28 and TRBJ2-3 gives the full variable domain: DVKVTQSSRYLVKRTGEKVFLECVQDMDHENMFWYRQDPGLGLRLIYFSYDVKMKEKGDIPEGYSVSREKKERFSLILESASTNQTSMYLCASSLPGQADTQYFGPGTRLTVL.